Sequencing of this T cell receptor (beta chain) was carried out in a study of T cell responses to AZD1222 COVID-19 vaccine. Trimming stripped 5 bases from V and 0 bases from J, with 14 bases between. The CDR3 is 16 residues long. Germline V gene data show CDR1 as LNHDA and CDR2 as SQIVND (reference sequence). The study's findings and limits: There were repertoire samples only from the period after the peak T cell response. Nearly half of unique spike-specific TCRs reportedly avoided B.1.351 and B.1.1.7 mutated regions. Distributed over spike, vaccine-associated CD4 TCRs predominated at 160-218 and 743-854. White British ancestry dominated among donors, who included more females, and clonal diversity was possibly underestimated.

Note on this clone: Its antigen is still unknown.

Here immunoSEQ multiplex PCR was the method, and the copy in TCRdb shows in-frame clones only, minus some. Found here are 200,000 or so clones, 90% to 95% of them singletons; the top ten hold roughly 9.2%. The receptor was isolated from an adult in good health. The chain couples TRBV19 to TRBJ1-5; possibly TRBD1 for D (6 bases). Sequenced material: peripheral blood, taken on day 0 of AZD1222 vaccination. CDR3: CASSLRDTDSNQPQHF. Written as DNA, the CDR3 is TGTGCCAGTAGTCTACGGGACACGGATAGCAATCAGCCCCAGCATTTT.